One and the same sample provided the 17 T cell receptor beta chains below, sequenced in a study of T cells in Graves' hyperthyroidism and ophthalmopathy. Amplification of TCR beta CDR3 regions was performed using RNA transcripts as template. The HTBI primer set was used in a first-round RT-PCR of the TCR CDR3. One entry per CDR3 protein, called by TCRdb with MiXCR from the multiplex PCR reads. Here the sample spans under 400,000 distinct CDR3 sequences, 12% to 15% being singletons. The sample taken for sequencing was blood. All receptors derive from a woman aged 55-69 years with Graves' ophthalmopathy.

The sample holds many counts of this clonotype. CDR3 residues: CASSRSRNEQYF. In DNA, the CDR3 is TGTGCCAGCAGCCGTAGCAGGAACGAGCAGTACTTC. The chain recombines TRBV12-3 or TRBV12-4 with TRBJ2-7; D is unresolved. The CDR3 is made up of 12 amino acids. Trimming removed 6 bases from V and 5 bases from J, with 11 bases in between.

This clonotype has only a few counts. The gene calls are TRBV6-4 and TRBJ2-2, with D maybe TRBD1 (5 bases). This CDR3 has 15 amino acids. V lost 3 bases and J 4 bases, leaving 12 bases between the germline ends. From germline, CDR1 is MRHNA and CDR2 SNTAGT. Written as DNA, the CDR3 is TGTGCCAGCAGTGAAGGGGTCGATGCCACCGGGGAGCTGTTTTTT. Encoded protein: CASSEGVDATGELFF.

This clonotype has a count of ten or more. V usage is TRBV7-9 and J usage is TRBJ2-2; 7 bases line up with TRBD1. Germline assignment: CDR1 SEHNR and CDR2 FQNEAQ (reference sequence). Trimming cost V 4 bases and J 6 bases; bases outside gene matches: 11. This CDR3 contains 16 residues. For the CDR3, the DNA is TGTGCCAGCAGCTCCCACGACAGGGTTAAAGCCGGGGAGCTGTTTTTT. Amino acid sequence: CASSSHDRVKAGELFF.

This chain connects TRBV7-6 to TRBJ2-1, with TRBD2 identical over 13 bases. This CDR3 is built from 16 residues. Germline V CDR1 and CDR2: SGHVS, FNYEAQ. Losses at the gene ends were 1 base for V and 10 bases for J; bases not matched to a gene: 7. CDR3 bases: TGTGCCAGCAGCTTAGAGGGACTAGCGGGAAACGGGGAGCAGTTCTTC. It codes for CASSLEGLAGNGEQFF.

The rearrangement joins TRBV24-1 to TRBJ2-2; unclear D gene. The V end was cut by 4 bases, the J end by 6 bases, with 8 bases between. This CDR3 is 13 amino acids long. Germline CDR1 and CDR2: KGHDR and SFDVKD. The CDR3 nucleotides are TGTGCCACCAGTGAGGAGACCGCCGGGGAGCTGTTTTTT. It is translated as CATSEETAGELFF.

The V and J genes are TRBV10-1 and TRBJ2-7, with D possibly matching TRBD1 (6 bases). The V gene lost 1 base and the J gene lost 1 base, with 11 bases spanning the gap. The CDR3 is 15 amino acids. The germline V gene encodes CDR1 WNHNN and CDR2 SYGVQD (reference sequence). The CDR3 here is CASSEFTGSSYEQYF. In nucleotides, the CDR3 is TGCGCCAGCAGTGAGTTTACAGGGTCTTCCTACGAGCAGTACTTC.

This clonotype was counted ten times or more. The V gene is TRBV6-1, the J gene TRBJ1-1; tentative D call: TRBD1 (6 bases). The CDR3 extends over 16 amino acids. Germline V CDR1 and CDR2: MNHNS, SASEGT. Trimming stripped 7 bases from V and 7 bases from J, with 25 bases between. This chain's CDR3 is CASTADGGGGEGEAFF. The CDR3 coding sequence is TGTGCCAGCACCGCGGATGGAGGGGGGGGAGAGGGTGAAGCTTTCTTT.

The chain combines TRBV6-2 or TRBV6-3 with TRBJ2-2, with a possible D match to TRBD1 (6 bases). The CDR3 length is 13 residues. Trimming shortened V by 6 bases and J by 7 bases, and 12 bases separated the two germline ends. CDR1 is MNHEY and CDR2 is SVGEGT in the germline V gene. CDR3 amino acids: CASRVRGGGELFF. The CDR3 DNA reads TGTGCCAGCAGGGTCAGGGGCGGCGGGGAGCTGTTTTTT.

This clonotype was detected a few times. This sequence joins TRBV7-9 and TRBJ2-5; 9 bases line up with TRBD2. V shed 3 bases and J 4 bases; nucleotides not matched to a gene: 6. Germline loops: CDR1 SEHNR, CDR2 FQNEAQ (reference sequence). CDR3 size: 15 residues. This CDR3 reads CASSLPGLATETQYF. The DNA for the CDR3 is TGTGCCAGCAGCTTGCCGGGACTAGCAACAGAGACCCAGTACTTC.

The chain employs TRBV9 and TRBJ2-1; TRBD2 matches 10 bases. This CDR3 is built from 15 residues. Germline trimming cut 5 bases from V and 5 bases from J; bases unmatched to any gene: 7. Germline values: CDR1 SGDLS, CDR2 YYNGEE. CDR3 amino acids: CASRLSGRPDNEQFF. DNA of the CDR3: TGTGCCAGCAGACTTAGCGGGAGGCCAGACAATGAGCAGTTCTTC.

This clonotype has a handful of counts. The V and J genes are TRBV5-5 and TRBJ2-3; 11 positions match TRBD2. Unmatched junction bases numbered 9, after V lost 0 bases and J lost 3 bases. This CDR3 region has 18 residues. In germline, CDR1 is SGHKS, CDR2 YYEKEE (reference sequence). This CDR3 reads CASSLALAGATGTDTQYF. As DNA, the CDR3 is TGTGCCAGCAGCTTGGCACTAGCGGGAGCTACGGGGACAGATACGCAGTATTTT. The whole variable domain, remainder taken from reference TRBV5-5 and TRBJ2-3, is DAGVTQSPTHLIKTRGQQVTLRCSPISGHKSVSWYQQVLGQGPQFIFQYYEKEERGRGNFPDRFSARQFPNYSSELNVNALLLGDSALYLCASSLALAGATGTDTQYFGPGTRLTVL.

Comments on this clonotype: A much larger clone lies one base from this, so it may be a read error. The chain has TRBV3-1 and TRBJ2-6; D possibly corresponds to TRBD1 (6 bases). The CDR3 contains 15 residues. Germline V CDR1 and CDR2: LGHDT, YNNKEL (reference sequence). V shed 4 bases and J shed 8 bases, with 15 bases lying between them. The CDR3 here is CASSPRDRGTNVLTF. The DNA for the CDR3 is TGTGCCAGCAGCCCTAGGGATAGGGGGACCAACGTCCTGACTTTC. The variable domain in full, completed from reference TRBV3-1 and TRBJ2-6, reads DTAVSQTPKYLVTQMGNDKSIKCEQNLGHDTMYWYKQDSKKFLKIMFSYNNKELIINETVPNRFSPKSPDKAHLNLHINSLELGDSAVYFCASSPRDRGTNVLTFGAGSRLTVL.

The chain links TRBV20-1 to TRBJ2-3, with TRBD2 matching 12 bases. CDR1 DFQATT and CDR2 SNEGSKA come from the germline V gene (reference sequence). After removal of 0 bases from V and 2 bases from J, the junction contained 12 bases not matched to a gene. The CDR3 is 19 amino acids. CDR3 in DNA: TGCAGTGCTAGAGATCCATTTGGCCTAGCGGGAGGGCCCACAGATACGCAGTATTTT. This gives the protein CSARDPFGLAGGPTDTQYF.

The sample holds many counts of this clonotype. The genes are TRBV3-1 and TRBJ1-1, with D maybe TRBD1 (5 bases). Germline-derived CDR1 and CDR2 are LGHDT and YNNKEL (reference sequence). Trimming left V 0 bases short and J 6 bases short, with 11 bases between. This CDR3 contains 14 residues. CDR3 residues: CASSQDTGGSEAFF. DNA for the CDR3: TGTGCCAGCAGCCAAGATACGGGGGGTTCTGAAGCTTTCTTT.

This clonotype has a count of ten or more. This chain connects TRBV20-1 to TRBJ2-7; 8 bases are a match to TRBD1. There are 13 residues in the CDR3. Germline values: CDR1 DFQATT, CDR2 SNEGSKA (reference sequence). V dropped 3 bases and J dropped 5; count of bases not matched to a gene: 6. DNA of the CDR3: TGCAGTGCTAGTGGGCAGGGGGCTGACGAGCAGTACTTC. Translated, it gives CSASGQGADEQYF.

This clonotype occurred many times. The rearrangement uses TRBV12-3 or TRBV12-4 and TRBJ2-1; 7 bases match TRBD2. CDR3 length: 16 amino acids. V was pared by 5 bases and J by 4 bases, with 11 bases of the junction left unmatched. CDR3 DNA sequence: TGTGCCAGCAGTCCGCGATCTCGCGGGAGTTACAATGAGCAGTTCTTC. Translation: CASSPRSRGSYNEQFF.

This clonotype has a count of ten or more. This rearrangement joins TRBV20-1 to TRBJ1-4; 7 nucleotides match TRBD1. The CDR3 length is 14 residues. Germline V gene lookup returns CDR1 DFQATT and CDR2 SNEGSKA (reference sequence). Trimming cost V 0 bases and J 8 bases; bases outside gene matches: 6. CDR3 sequence reads: CSARETGRKEKLFF. DNA of the CDR3: TGCAGTGCTAGAGAGACAGGGAGAAAGGAAAAACTGTTTTTT.